This TCR beta chain came from a study of low-dose radiotherapy and immunotherapy resistance in tumors (dated 2022 in TCRdb). Study-wide context: Patients in Cohort 1 were given 0.5 Gy per fraction every 2 weeks, and the prescribed total PTV dose was 6.5 Gy. In Cohort 2, 1 Gy per fraction was delivered every two weeks, for a total of 13 Gy over 26 weeks. No randomization into treatment groups was done for the people taking part in the trial. Patients were given nivolumab as a 240 mg flat dose every two weeks and ipilimumab at 1 mg/kg every six weeks, with both drugs delivered intravenously. Every two weeks, patients got intravenous cyclophosphamide at 200 mg/m2, given one day ahead of each radiation and immunotherapy administration. Patients took aspirin 300 mg orally once daily for four cycles, starting on cycle 1 day 1. Eight patients were included in the translational analysis: three from the first dose cohort and the first five from the second dose cohort.

The CDR3 runs 14 residues from the cysteine to the phenylalanine. Only the CDR3 portion is preserved as DNA: 42 bases, with reading frame beginning at the first base. The trim is 2 bases for V and 2 bases for J, with a gap of 8 bases between the germline ends. From the germline V gene (reference sequence), CDR1 is WNHNN and CDR2 is SYGVQD. This clonotype was detected ten times or more. This receptor's antigen is unknown. No base quality values were provided; no much bigger clone lies one nucleotide off. The time point label for this specimen denotes: after trial treatment. This sample's treatment or condition label indicates: LDRT plus nivolumab, ipilimumab, low-dose cyclophosphamide and aspirin (RACIN trial). Donors were enrolled in RACIN, a single-arm phase I dose-escalation trial combining nivolumab, ipilimumab, aspirin, low-dose cyclophosphamide and low-dose radiotherapy. To be eligible, a patient needed to have an advanced solid tumor that was TIL-negative.

These reads were obtained on an Illumina HiSeq 2500. First-strand cDNA was synthesized with Superscript III and a set of TRAV- and TRBV-specific primers, covering both TCRalpha and TCRbeta chains. TCRs were amplified with Phusion for around 19 PCR cycles, with a constant-region primer paired with the adapter attached to the V primers. Isolated mRNA was amplified with the MessageAmp II aRNA Amplification Kit, using a roughly 15-hour in vitro transcription at 37°C. mRNA for TCR sequencing was isolated with the Dynabeads mRNA DIRECT Purification Kit. Indexed Illumina adapters were added in a second Phusion PCR of 25 cycles, after which AMPure XP beads were used to purify the products. Concerning the study's data processing: Using custom Perl scripts, TCR sequences encoding the same protein were pooled, out-of-frame sequences were removed, and the abundance of each clonotype was computed. Any TCR sequence backed by just one read was left out of the analysis. Among the metrics used to describe the repertoires were Shannon entropy, Gini index, clonality, richness, and the frequency of TCRs shared between repertoires. TCRdb itself trimmed the public reads at Q25 with fastp, ran MiXCR and retained productive beta chains. Each CDR3 protein appears once, grouped with its most common genes and DNA. TCRdb's processing, not the authors' own work, is the source of the V and J calls. The sample includes 100,000 or so distinct CDR3 sequences, with less than 25% observed a single time. The ten largest clonotypes hold about 4% of the sample.

The chain links TRBV10-1 with TRBJ2-3, with no D gene named confidently. Sequencing was performed on PBMCs, taken after low-dose radiotherapy plus immunotherapy. The sequence was collected from a male donor with prostate cancer. The DNA is as follows: TGCGCCAGCAGTGAGAGGGTAGACACAGATACGCAGTATTTT. Its protein reads: CASSERVDTDTQYF.